This is a list of T cell receptor beta chains from one sample in a study of OX40 agonist ivuxolimab in advanced cancers. Clones were sequenced by immunoSEQ multiplex PCR, and TCRdb holds only the in-frame ones, with some missing. The table has roughly 80,000 clones, under 95% seen once. The sequenced sample was CD4+ or CD8+ T cells sorted from blood, obtained in a trial of the OX40 agonist ivuxolimab. The receptors stem from an adult with an advanced solid tumor such as melanoma, head and neck, liver or kidney cancer. The CDR3 runs from the conserved cysteine through the conserved F or W. The D gene is left open where the match is weak. The size field is filled for only some rows; it gives once, few, many or a size class.

V	size	D	J	DNA	CDR3
TRBV5-6	NA	NA	TRBJ1-5	TGTGCCAGCAGCTTGGGATCCCCGAATCAGCCCCAGCATTTT	CASSLGSPNQPQHF
TRBV5-6	NA	TRBD1	TRBJ2-7	TGTGCCAGCAGCTATAACCCAGGGACAGGCTACGAGCAGTACTTC	CASSYNPGTGYEQYF
TRBV15	NA	NA	TRBJ2-7	TGTGCCACCAGCAGCGGGGGTCGCCCCTACGAGCAGTACTTC	CATSSGGRPYEQYF
TRBV4-3	NA	NA	TRBJ1-6	TGCGCCAGCAGCACTTCACTGGATAATTCACCCCTCCACTTT	CASSTSLDNSPLHF
TRBV2	NA	NA	TRBJ2-1	TGTGCCAGCAGTGAAAGGACCCACTACAATGAGCAGTTCTTC	CASSERTHYNEQFF
TRBV13	NA	TRBD2	TRBJ2-7	TGTGCCAGCAGCCCCCGCGGGGGACTCTCCTACGAGCAGTACTTC	CASSPRGGLSYEQYF
TRBV19	few	NA	TRBJ1-4	TGTGCCAGTAGTCCAAACAGGGAAGTATGGAGTGAAAAACTGTTTTTT	CASSPNREVWSEKLFF
TRBV6-6	NA	NA	TRBJ2-3	TGTGCCAGCGGCATCCGGGTACAGCAGTATTTT	CASGIRVQQYF
TRBV18	NA	TRBD2	TRBJ2-3	TGTGCCAGCTCACCACCCTTCGCGGGGGACACAGATACGCAGTATTTT	CASSPPFAGDTDTQYF
TRBV7-8	NA	TRBD1	TRBJ2-4	TGTGCCAGCAGCCAAGGGACAGGGGGTCGTAGTGGCATTCAGTACTTC	CASSQGTGGRSGIQYF
TRBV21-1	NA	NA	TRBJ2-5	TGTGCCAGCAGCAAGCGAAAGGGGGCCGATAGGGAGACCCAGTACTTC	CASSKRKGADRETQYF
TRBV27	once	NA	TRBJ2-5	TGTGCCAGCAGTTTATCACAGTACCAAGAGACCCAGTACTTC	CASSLSQYQETQYF
TRBV5-1	NA	NA	TRBJ2-7	TGCGCCAGCGCCGGAGGGAGATCCATCTACGAGCAGTACTTC	CASAGGRSIYEQYF
TRBV11-2	NA	NA	TRBJ2-3	TGTGCCAGCAGCCGCATTAGGGGTAGCACAGATACGCAGTATTTT	CASSRIRGSTDTQYF
TRBV7-9	once	TRBD1	TRBJ1-2	TGTGCCAGCAGCTTAGCCCGGACAGGGGGAAACTATGGCTACACCTTC	CASSLARTGGNYGYTF
TRBV5-1	NA	TRBD2	TRBJ2-1	TGCGCCAGCAGCTCCAGCCTTTACGATGAACTAGCGGGGGGGCACTCCTACAATGAGCAGTTCTTC	CASSSSLYDELAGGHSYNEQFF
TRBV5-4	NA	NA	TRBJ2-5	TGTGCCAGCAGCTTGATCCGGGAGTCGGACCAAGAGACCCAGTACTTC	CASSLIRESDQETQYF
TRBV6-6	NA	NA	TRBJ1-4	TGTGCCAGCAGTCCCCGGTACGAAAAACTGTTTTTT	CASSPRYEKLFF
TRBV28	NA	TRBD1	TRBJ2-5	TGTGCCAGCAGTTTATGGGGGACAGGGGGTAGGGAGACCCAGTACTTC	CASSLWGTGGRETQYF
TRBV11-2	NA	NA	TRBJ2-1	TGTGCCAGCAGCCCACAGGGTCGCTCCTACAATGAGCAGTTCTTC	CASSPQGRSYNEQFF
TRBV5-1	NA	NA	TRBJ1-2	TGCGCCAGCAGCTTGGGGGAGTTCGACTATGGCTACACCTTC	CASSLGEFDYGYTF